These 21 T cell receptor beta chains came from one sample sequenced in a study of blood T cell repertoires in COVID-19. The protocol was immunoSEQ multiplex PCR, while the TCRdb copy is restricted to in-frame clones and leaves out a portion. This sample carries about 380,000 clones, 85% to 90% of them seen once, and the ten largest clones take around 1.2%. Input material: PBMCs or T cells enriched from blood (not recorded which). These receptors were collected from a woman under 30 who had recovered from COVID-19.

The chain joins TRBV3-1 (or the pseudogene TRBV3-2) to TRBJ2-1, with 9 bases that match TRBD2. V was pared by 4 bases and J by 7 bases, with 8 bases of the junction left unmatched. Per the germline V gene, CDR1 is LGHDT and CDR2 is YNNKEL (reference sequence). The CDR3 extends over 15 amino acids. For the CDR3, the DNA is TGTGCCAGCAGCCTGGCGGGGGGGCGCGCGAATGAGCAGTTCTTC. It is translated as CASSLAGGRANEQFF.

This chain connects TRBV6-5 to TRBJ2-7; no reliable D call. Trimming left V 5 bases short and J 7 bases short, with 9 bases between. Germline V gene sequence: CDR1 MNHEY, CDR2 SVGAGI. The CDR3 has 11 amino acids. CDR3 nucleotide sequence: TGTGCCAGCAGTCCCTTGACAGAGCAGTACTTC. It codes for CASSPLTEQYF.

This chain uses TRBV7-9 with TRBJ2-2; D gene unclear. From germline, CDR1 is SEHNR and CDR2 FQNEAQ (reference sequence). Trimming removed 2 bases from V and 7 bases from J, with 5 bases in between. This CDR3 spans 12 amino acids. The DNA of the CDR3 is TGTGCCAGCAGCTTAATCTTCGGGGAGCTGTTTTTT. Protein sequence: CASSLIFGELFF. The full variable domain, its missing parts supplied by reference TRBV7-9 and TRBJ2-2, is DTGVSQNPRHKITKRGQNVTFRCDPISEHNRLYWYRQTLGQGPEFLTYFQNEAQLEKSRLLSDRFSAERPKGSFSTLEIQRTEQGDSAMYLCASSLIFGELFFGEGSRLTVL.

This CDR3 reads CASSLQASGELFF. The CDR3 DNA sequence: TGTGCCAGCAGCCTGCAGGCGTCCGGGGAGCTGTTTTTT. This chain connects TRBV3-1 (or the pseudogene TRBV3-2) to TRBJ2-2; D is unclear. Trimming removed 4 bases from V and 6 bases from J, with 9 bases in between. Germline-derived CDR1 and CDR2 are LGHDT and YNNKEL (reference sequence). The CDR3 has 13 amino acids.

The CDR3 nucleotides read TGTGCCAGCAGTGTACAGGGGACCAGCACAGATACGCAGTATTTT. This encodes CASSVQGTSTDTQYF. The chain couples TRBV2 to TRBJ2-3, with 7 bases aligning to TRBD1. J was trimmed by 0 bases and V by 4 bases; bases with no gene match: 4. The CDR3 has 15 residues. Per germline, CDR1 SNHLY and CDR2 FYNNEI.

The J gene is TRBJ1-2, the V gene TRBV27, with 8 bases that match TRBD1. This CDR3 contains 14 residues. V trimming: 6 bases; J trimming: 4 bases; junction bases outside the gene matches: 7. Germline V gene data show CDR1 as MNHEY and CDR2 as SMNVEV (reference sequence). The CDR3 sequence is CASRYQGTGYGYTF. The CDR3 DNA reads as TGTGCCAGCAGATACCAAGGGACAGGCTATGGCTACACCTTC.

The CDR3 nucleotides read TGTGCCAGCAGTTTGTTCGGGGGGCGGCTTGATGCTGAAGCTTTCTTT. It yields the protein CASSLFGGRLDAEAFF. The J gene is TRBJ1-1, the V gene TRBV27; D perhaps matches TRBD1 (6 bases). Germline CDR1 is MNHEY and CDR2 is SMNVEV (reference sequence). The CDR3 has 16 amino acids. Trimming cost V 3 bases and J 6 bases, with 20 bases left between them.

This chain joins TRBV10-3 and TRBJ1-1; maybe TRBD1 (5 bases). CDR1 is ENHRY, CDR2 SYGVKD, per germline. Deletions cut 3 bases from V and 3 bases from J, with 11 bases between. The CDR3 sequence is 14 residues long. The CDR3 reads CAISEGRGDTEAFF. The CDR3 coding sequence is TGTGCCATCAGTGAAGGACGGGGGGACACTGAAGCTTTCTTT.

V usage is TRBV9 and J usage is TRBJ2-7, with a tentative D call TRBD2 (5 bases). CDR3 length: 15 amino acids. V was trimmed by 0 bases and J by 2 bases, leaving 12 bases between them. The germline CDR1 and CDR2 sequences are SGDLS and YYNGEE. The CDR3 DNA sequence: TGTGCCAGCAGCGTAGGCCGCGGGCCCACCTACGAGCAGTACTTC. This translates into CASSVGRGPTYEQYF.

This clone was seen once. CDR3 in DNA: TGTGCCAGCAGCCAAACTCGGGACAACTCCTACGAGCAGTACTTC. Protein sequence: CASSQTRDNSYEQYF. The chain recombines TRBV14 with TRBJ2-7; D is perhaps TRBD1 (6 bases). The CDR3 extends over 15 amino acids. Germline-derived CDR1 and CDR2 are SGHDN and FVKESK. V was trimmed by 2 bases and J by 0 bases, leaving 11 bases between them. Filled out from reference TRBV14 and TRBJ2-7, the complete variable domain reads EAGVTQFPSHSVIEKGQTVTLRCDPISGHDNLYWYRRVMGKEIKFLLHFVKESKQDESGMPNNRFLAERTGGTYSTLKVQPAELEDSGVYFCASSQTRDNSYEQYFGPGTRLTVT.

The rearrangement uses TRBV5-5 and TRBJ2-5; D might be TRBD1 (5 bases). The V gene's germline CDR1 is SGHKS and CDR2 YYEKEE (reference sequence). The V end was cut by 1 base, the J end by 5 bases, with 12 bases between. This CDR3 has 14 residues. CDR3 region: CASSLIPRVETQYF. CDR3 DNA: TGTGCCAGCAGCTTGATCCCCAGGGTGGAGACCCAGTACTTC.

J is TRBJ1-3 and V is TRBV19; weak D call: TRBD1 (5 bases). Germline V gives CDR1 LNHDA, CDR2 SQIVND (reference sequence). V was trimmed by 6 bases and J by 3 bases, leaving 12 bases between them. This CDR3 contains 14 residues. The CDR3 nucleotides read TGTGCCAGTAGCACGACAGAAAATGGAAACACCATATATTTT. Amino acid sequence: CASSTTENGNTIYF. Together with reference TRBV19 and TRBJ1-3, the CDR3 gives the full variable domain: DGGITQSPKYLFRKEGQNVTLSCEQNLNHDAMYWYRQDPGQGLRLIYYSQIVNDFQKGDIAEGYSVSREKKESFPLTVTSAQKNPTAFYLCASSTTENGNTIYFGEGSWLTVV.

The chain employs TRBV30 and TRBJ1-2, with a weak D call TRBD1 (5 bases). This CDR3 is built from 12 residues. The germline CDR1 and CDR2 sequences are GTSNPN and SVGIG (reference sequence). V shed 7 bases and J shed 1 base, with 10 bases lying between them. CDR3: CALWGVNYGYTF. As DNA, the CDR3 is TGTGCCTTATGGGGGGTTAACTATGGCTACACCTTC.

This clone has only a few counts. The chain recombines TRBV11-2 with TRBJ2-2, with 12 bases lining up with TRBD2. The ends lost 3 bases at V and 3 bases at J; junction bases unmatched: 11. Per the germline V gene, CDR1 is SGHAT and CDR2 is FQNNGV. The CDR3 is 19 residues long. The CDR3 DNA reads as TGTGCCAGCAGCTTTAGCTCTAGACTAGCGGGGGTCCACACCGGGGAGCTGTTTTTT. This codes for CASSFSSRLAGVHTGELFF.

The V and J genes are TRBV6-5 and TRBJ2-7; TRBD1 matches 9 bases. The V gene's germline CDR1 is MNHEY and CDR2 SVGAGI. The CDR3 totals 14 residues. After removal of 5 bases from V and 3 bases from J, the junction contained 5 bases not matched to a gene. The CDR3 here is CASSLDRGIYEQYF. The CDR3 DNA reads TGTGCCAGCAGTCTCGACAGGGGGATCTACGAGCAGTACTTC.

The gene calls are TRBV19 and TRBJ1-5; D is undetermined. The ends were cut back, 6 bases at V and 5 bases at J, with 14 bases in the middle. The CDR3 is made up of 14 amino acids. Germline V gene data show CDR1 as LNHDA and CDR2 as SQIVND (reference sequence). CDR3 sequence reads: CASSRSGLHQPQHF. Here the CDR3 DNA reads TGTGCCAGTAGCCGGAGCGGTCTACATCAGCCCCAGCATTTT.

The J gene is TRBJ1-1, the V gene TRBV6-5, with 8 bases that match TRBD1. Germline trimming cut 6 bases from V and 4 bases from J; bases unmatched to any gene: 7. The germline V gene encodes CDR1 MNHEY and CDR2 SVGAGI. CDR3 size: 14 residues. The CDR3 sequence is CASRVGQGVTEAFF. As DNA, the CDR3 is TGTGCCAGCAGAGTAGGACAGGGTGTCACTGAAGCTTTCTTT.

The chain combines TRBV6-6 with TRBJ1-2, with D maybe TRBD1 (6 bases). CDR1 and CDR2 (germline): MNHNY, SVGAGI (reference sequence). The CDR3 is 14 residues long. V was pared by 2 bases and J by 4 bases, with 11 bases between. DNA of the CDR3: TGTGCCAGCAGTTACGCTACAGGGTCCTATGGCTACACCTTC. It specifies CASSYATGSYGYTF.

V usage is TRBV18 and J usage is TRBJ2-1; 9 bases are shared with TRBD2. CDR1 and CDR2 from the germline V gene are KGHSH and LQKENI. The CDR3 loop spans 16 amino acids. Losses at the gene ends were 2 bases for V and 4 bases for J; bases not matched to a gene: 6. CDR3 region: CASSPVSTSGYNEQFF. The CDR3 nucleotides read TGTGCCAGCTCACCAGTTTCGACTAGCGGTTACAATGAGCAGTTCTTC.

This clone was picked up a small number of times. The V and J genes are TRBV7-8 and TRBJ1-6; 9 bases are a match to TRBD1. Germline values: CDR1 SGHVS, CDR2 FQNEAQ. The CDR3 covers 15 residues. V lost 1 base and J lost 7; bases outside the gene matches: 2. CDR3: CASSLGDRANSPLHF. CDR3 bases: TGTGCCAGCAGCTTAGGGGACAGGGCAAATTCACCCCTCCACTTT.

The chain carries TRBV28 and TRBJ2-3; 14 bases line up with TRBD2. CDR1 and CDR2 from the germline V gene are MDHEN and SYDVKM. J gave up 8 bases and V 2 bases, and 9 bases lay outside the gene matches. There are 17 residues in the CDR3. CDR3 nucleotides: TGTGCCAGCAGTTTAGAGGGACTAGCGGGGGCCCGGGGTACGCAGTATTTT. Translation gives CASSLEGLAGARGTQYF.